This entry is about one TCR beta chain. Antigen specificity is unknown. Genomic DNA per cell subset filled all wells of several immunoSEQ plates. Data came from immunoSEQ multiplex PCR; TCRdb stores just in-frame clones and leaves some out. This table has millions of clones, around 93% appearing once. The data belong to a study of shared clonotypes between healthy human individuals. Study observations and caveats: Sorted-subset samples were not fully sequenced, rarefaction indicated.

CD45RO negativity and positive selection for CCR7 defined naive CD8 cells, a population that excluded terminally differentiated effector memory CD45RA+ cells. CDR1 MNHEY and CDR2 SMNVEV come from the germline V gene (reference sequence). There are 15 residues in the CDR3. The V gene end was trimmed by 5 bases and the J gene end by 5 bases; junction bases not matched to a gene: 10. The receptor's source is a young man in good health. Some clones in this sample may be carry-over from other donors' samples. Sequenced material: naive CD8+ T cells from PBMCs. J is TRBJ2-7 and V is TRBV27; 9 bases are shared with TRBD2. The CDR3 spells CASSRPLAGVHEQYF. Here the CDR3 DNA reads TGTGCCAGCAGTAGACCACTAGCGGGCGTCCACGAGCAGTACTTC.